The 5 T cell receptor beta chains below come from one sample, sequenced in a study of vaccination effects on CD4 cells after COVID-19 (dated by TCRdb to 2022 to 2024). The antigens for these receptors are not known. The library was produced with the immunoSEQ multiplex PCR assay. TCRdb took over this immuneACCESS table, retaining in-frame rearrangements with V and J assigned. Such tables are incomplete; in checked studies, under half of the missing clones stem from an unresolved V gene, and the remainder is unexplained. The sample data list approximately 46,000 clones, and about 74% of these were observed just once. The ten most abundant clones make up roughly 7.8% of the sample. After less than eleven days of culture, CD4+ T cells were isolated with the EasySep CD4+ T cell isolation kit. Sequencing was performed on CD4+ T cells from PBMCs cultured without peptide, taken before COVID-19 vaccination. These receptors came from a human donor who had a prior SARS-CoV-2 infection.

The V call is TRBV10-3, the J call TRBJ2-5, with TRBD1 matching over 7 bases. The CDR3 length is 12 residues. The trim removed 10 bases at V and 0 bases at J, leaving 2 bases unmatched. Germline CDR1 reads ENHRY; CDR2 reads SYGVKD. The CDR3: CATGQYQETQYF. The CDR3 nucleotides read TGTGCCACGGGACAGTACCAAGAGACCCAGTACTTC.

This clone was counted between two and nine times. V and J are TRBV10-3 and TRBJ1-2; D gene ambiguous. Germline CDR1 reads ENHRY; CDR2 reads SYGVKD. The V end lost 1 base, the J end lost 4 bases, and 13 bases lay between the germline ends. There are 15 residues in the CDR3. For the CDR3, the DNA is TGTGCCATCAGTGAGTTTTCCCAAACGGCCTATGGCTACACCTTC. Its translation is CAISEFSQTAYGYTF.

This clone was seen only a few times. This rearrangement joins TRBV24-1 to TRBJ2-2; D is possibly TRBD2 (6 bases). V lost 1 base to trimming and J lost 1 base, with 9 bases between them. The CDR3 is 16 amino acids. Germline CDR1 and CDR2: KGHDR and SFDVKD. In DNA, the CDR3 is TGTGCCACCAGTGATTTAGACGGGAGGAACACCGGGGAGCTGTTTTTT. Protein product: CATSDLDGRNTGELFF.

The chain employs TRBV6-5 and TRBJ1-3; no clear D gene. V was cut by 2 bases and J by 3 bases, with 5 bases left in between. This CDR3 spans 13 amino acids. Germline assignment: CDR1 MNHEY and CDR2 SVGAGI. The DNA for the CDR3 is TGTGCCAGCAGTTACCGCGGTGGAAACACCATATATTTT. This gives the protein CASSYRGGNTIYF.

Only a few counts were recorded for this clone. This chain links TRBV18 with TRBJ1-5; no reliable D call. The CDR3 has 13 amino acids. Trimming shortened V by 2 bases and J by 2 bases, and 4 bases separated the two germline ends. Looked up from germline, CDR1 is KGHSH and CDR2 is LQKENI. The CDR3 spells CASSPEGNQPQHF. DNA for the CDR3: TGTGCCAGCTCACCAGAGGGCAATCAGCCCCAGCATTTT.